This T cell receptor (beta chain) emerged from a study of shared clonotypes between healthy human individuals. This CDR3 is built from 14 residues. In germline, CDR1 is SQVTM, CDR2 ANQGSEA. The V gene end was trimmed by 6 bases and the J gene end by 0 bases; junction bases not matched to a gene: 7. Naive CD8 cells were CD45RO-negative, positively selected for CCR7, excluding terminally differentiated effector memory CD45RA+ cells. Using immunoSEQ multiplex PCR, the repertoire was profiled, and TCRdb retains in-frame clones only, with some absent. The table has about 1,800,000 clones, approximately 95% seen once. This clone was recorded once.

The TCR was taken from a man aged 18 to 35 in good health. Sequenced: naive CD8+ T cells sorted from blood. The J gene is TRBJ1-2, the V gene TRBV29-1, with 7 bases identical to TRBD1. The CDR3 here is CSVWGTATNYGYTF. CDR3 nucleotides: TGCAGCGTGTGGGGGACAGCCACTAACTATGGCTACACCTTC.